These 26 T cell receptor beta chains came from one sample sequenced in a study of T cells after yellow fever vaccination (dated by TCRdb to between 2018 and 2021). The label giving this sample's treatment or condition can be read as: live attenuated yellow fever vaccine strain. Libraries were constructed by 5' RACE. Instrument used: Illumina NovaSeq 6000. The public reads were quality trimmed at Q25 with fastp and then assembled into clones with MiXCR by TCRdb, keeping productive beta chains. Duplicate CDR3 protein sequences are folded into a single record with the most common DNA and genes. In all, the sample holds under 500,000 distinct CDR3 sequences, and 18% of those were seen once. The ten most abundant clones make up 15% to 20% of the sample. Sequencing used PBMCs, obtained before the yellow fever booster vaccination. These TCRs come from a man aged 18 to 30 who received the YFV17D yellow fever vaccine.

This clonotype showed up just a few times. The chain links TRBV6-5 to TRBJ1-2; 7 nucleotides align to TRBD1. CDR1 is MNHEY, CDR2 SVGAGI, per germline. CDR3 length: 11 residues. J was trimmed by 8 bases and V by 10 bases; bases with no gene match: 7. The CDR3 spells CATLGGWGYTF. The DNA of the CDR3 is TGTGCCACCCTAGGGGGCTGGGGCTACACCTTC.

The chain combines TRBV5-1 with TRBJ2-3; TRBD1 matches 7 bases. Germline loops: CDR1 SGHRS, CDR2 YFSETQ. This CDR3 spans 14 amino acids. Trimming at V came to 4 bases and at J to 3 bases, leaving 5 bases not matched to a gene. DNA of the CDR3: TGCGCCAGCAGCGGAAGACAGGGAACAGATACGCAGTATTTT. This codes for CASSGRQGTDTQYF. Full variable domain (rest looked up from reference TRBV5-1 and TRBJ2-3): KAGVTQTPRYLIKTRGQQVTLSCSPISGHRSVSWYQQTPGQGLQFLFEYFSETQRNKGNFPGRFSGRQFSNSRSEMNVSTLELGDSALYLCASSGRQGTDTQYFGPGTRLTVL.

This chain connects TRBV5-1 to TRBJ2-1; D tentatively reads TRBD1 or TRBD2 (5 bases each). CDR3 length: 14 amino acids. V lost 2 bases and J lost 4, with 10 bases in between. CDR1 is SGHRS and CDR2 is YFSETQ in the germline V gene. CDR3: CASSFGDGYNEQFF. The CDR3 nucleotides are TGCGCCAGCAGCTTTGGGGACGGTTACAATGAGCAGTTCTTC.

The rearrangement uses TRBV4-3 and TRBJ2-5, with 8 bases fitting TRBD2. The CDR3 runs to 15 residues. Trimming at V came to 1 base and at J to 2 bases, leaving 3 bases not matched to a gene. CDR1 LGHNA and CDR2 YSLEER come from the germline V gene. The CDR3 protein is CASSQGTGGQETQYF. As DNA, the CDR3 is TGCGCCAGCAGCCAAGGGACGGGGGGGCAAGAGACCCAGTACTTC.

This clonotype appeared a few times. The CDR3 is CASSPLLAGGAYQETQYF. The CDR3 nucleotides are TGCGCCAGCAGCCCACTGCTAGCGGGAGGGGCCTACCAAGAGACCCAGTACTTC. The chain employs TRBV4-3 and TRBJ2-5; TRBD2 agrees at 12 bases. This CDR3 contains 18 residues. Looked up from germline, CDR1 is LGHNA and CDR2 is YSLEER. With V trimmed by 4 bases and J by 0 bases, 9 bases remained unmatched.

This clonotype was observed a few times. The rearrangement links TRBV12-3 or TRBV12-4 to TRBJ2-3, with TRBD2 matching 10 bases. The CDR3 is 14 residues long. Trimming took 7 bases from V and 4 from J; bases not matched to a gene: 5. CDR3 nucleotide sequence: TGTGCCAGCACCGATAGCGGGGGGTCAGATACGCAGTATTTT. Translating it yields CASTDSGGSDTQYF.

This clonotype has just a few counts. V and J are TRBV7-3 and TRBJ2-1; D call uncertain. The germline V gene has CDR1 SGHTA and CDR2 FQGTGA. The V end was cut by 5 bases, the J end by 5 bases, with 10 bases between. The CDR3 has 13 residues. CDR3 amino acids: CASSPLRDNEQFF. For the CDR3, the DNA is TGTGCCAGCAGCCCACTACGGGACAATGAGCAGTTCTTC.

A few counts support this clonotype. The chain uses TRBV6-2 or TRBV6-3 and TRBJ2-3; a possible D gene is TRBD1 (6 bases). The CDR3 length is 15 residues. CDR1 and CDR2 from the germline V gene are MNHEY and SVGEGT. V dropped 7 bases and J dropped 1 base, with 15 bases sitting between them. This CDR3 reads CASTDPYRGTDTQYF. The CDR3 coding sequence is TGTGCCAGCACCGACCCTTACAGGGGCACAGATACGCAGTATTTT.

The J gene is TRBJ2-3, the V gene TRBV5-1; D remains ambiguous. CDR1 is SGHRS, CDR2 YFSETQ, per germline. Trimming cost V 2 bases and J 0 bases, with 19 bases left between them. This CDR3 is built from 18 residues. CDR3 loop: CASSFGFWVPTSTDTQYF. The CDR3 bases are TGCGCCAGCAGCTTTGGCTTCTGGGTCCCGACTAGCACAGATACGCAGTATTTT.

The chain uses TRBV12-3 or TRBV12-4 and TRBJ2-1; a possible D gene is TRBD1 (6 bases). The CDR3 is 15 amino acids. The V end lost 2 bases, the J end lost 7 bases, and 15 bases lay between the germline ends. The CDR3 DNA is TGTGCCAGCAGTTTACAGGGGATTACGTGGAATGAGCAGTTCTTC. As protein: CASSLQGITWNEQFF.

This clonotype was seen only a few times. This chain uses TRBV7-2 with TRBJ2-1; D is possibly TRBD2 (6 bases). Trimming pared 5 bases from V and 9 bases from J, leaving 17 bases between. The CDR3 has 14 amino acids. Germline CDR1 is SGHTA and CDR2 is FQGNSA. CDR3 loop: CASSDSLGGGEQFF. CDR3 nucleotides: TGTGCCAGCAGCGATAGCTTGGGGGGTGGTGAGCAGTTCTTC.

The V gene is TRBV7-3, the J gene TRBJ2-3, with D unclear. Looked up from germline, CDR1 is SGHTA and CDR2 is FQGTGA. V lost 1 base, J lost 4 bases, and 15 bases lay in between. CDR3 length: 16 residues. The CDR3 DNA is TGTGCCAGCAGCTTAATAGGCGGCCCCCGGGCAGATACGCAGTATTTT. Protein sequence: CASSLIGGPRADTQYF.

This chain connects TRBV4-1 to TRBJ2-4; TRBD1 aligns across 7 bases. Trimming took 1 base from V and 0 from J; bases not matched to a gene: 9. The CDR3 is 18 residues long. Germline V lookup: CDR1 MGHRA, CDR2 YSYEKL. Here the CDR3 reads CASSQGRQGAKAKNIQYF. DNA for the CDR3: TGCGCCAGCAGCCAAGGGAGACAGGGAGCTAAAGCCAAAAACATTCAGTACTTC.

This clonotype was observed a few times. V usage is TRBV7-2 and J usage is TRBJ1-1; TRBD1 aligns across 9 bases. The CDR3 is 14 amino acids. Germline-derived CDR1 and CDR2 are SGHTA and FQGNSA. V trimming: 5 bases; J trimming: 6 bases; junction bases outside the gene matches: 7. The CDR3 DNA is TGTGCCAGCAGCCCCCGACAGGGGGTCGCTGAAGCTTTCTTT. It is translated as CASSPRQGVAEAFF.

This clonotype was counted at least ten times. V and J are TRBV12-3 or TRBV12-4 and TRBJ1-1, with unresolved D. CDR3 length equals 11 residues. Trimming removed 5 bases from V and 1 base from J, with 2 bases in between. CDR3 sequence reads: CASSPNTEAFF. CDR3 DNA sequence: TGTGCCAGCAGTCCGAACACTGAAGCTTTCTTT.

This clonotype was seen a handful of times. This chain joins TRBV5-1 and TRBJ2-1, with 9 bases aligning to TRBD1. The CDR3 has 14 amino acids. Losses at the gene ends were 2 bases for V and 7 bases for J; bases not matched to a gene: 4. Germline-derived CDR1 and CDR2 are SGHRS and YFSETQ. For the CDR3, the DNA is TGCGCCAGCAGCTTCCAGACAGGGGGAAATGAGCAGTTCTTC. Translation: CASSFQTGGNEQFF.

This clonotype was counted a few times. This chain's CDR3 is CAISWTATEAFF. CDR3 nucleotides: TGTGCCATCAGTTGGACAGCCACTGAAGCTTTCTTT. V gene TRBV10-3 combines with J gene TRBJ1-1; possible D gene TRBD1, 6 bases. This CDR3 has 12 residues. V was pared by 5 bases and J by 4 bases, with 8 bases between. The V gene's germline CDR1 is ENHRY and CDR2 SYGVKD.

The chain joins TRBV10-3 to TRBJ2-3; 7 nucleotides align to TRBD2. Trimming took 6 bases from V and 2 from J; bases not matched to a gene: 11. Germline CDR1 and CDR2: ENHRY and SYGVKD. The CDR3 loop spans 16 amino acids. This CDR3 is CAIRLGSGAPTDTQYF. CDR3 DNA sequence: TGTGCCATCAGGTTGGGAAGCGGGGCGCCCACAGATACGCAGTATTTT.

J is TRBJ2-7 and V is TRBV4-3, with TRBD1 identical over 8 bases. The CDR3 consists of 15 residues. Trimming removed 1 base from V and 3 bases from J; junction bases left unmatched: 5. Germline CDR1 reads LGHNA; CDR2 reads YSLEER. The DNA of the CDR3 is TGCGCCAGCAGCCAAGCGCGGACAGGGATCTACGAGCAGTACTTC. Amino acid sequence: CASSQARTGIYEQYF.

This clonotype was seen a handful of times. This chain connects TRBV7-2 to TRBJ1-1; tentatively, D is TRBD1 (5 bases). Germline CDR1 SGHTA, CDR2 FQGNSA. The CDR3 contains 16 residues. V was trimmed by 0 bases and J by 0 bases, leaving 11 bases between them. CDR3 residues: CASSLAGGGVNTEAFF. The DNA for the CDR3 is TGTGCCAGCAGCTTAGCCGGCGGAGGGGTGAACACTGAAGCTTTCTTT.

This clonotype was counted a few times. This chain connects TRBV27 to TRBJ2-1; 12 bases align to TRBD2. Germline values: CDR1 MNHEY, CDR2 SMNVEV (reference sequence). The CDR3 loop spans 15 amino acids. The junction had 5 bases not matched to a gene; V was cut back by 8 bases and J by 3 bases. Here the CDR3 DNA reads TGTGCCAGCCGACTAGCGGGGGCGAACTACAATGAGCAGTTCTTC. It encodes CASRLAGANYNEQFF.

The chain employs TRBV23-1 and TRBJ2-5, with D tentatively TRBD1 or TRBD2 (5 bases each). TRBV23-1 has ORF status, its function being uncertain. The CDR3 length is 15 residues. V was shortened by 11 bases and J by 1 base, with 20 bases between the two germline ends. Here the CDR3 DNA reads TGCGCCCGCCCCCGGGGCGAGACCTCCCAAGAGACCCAGTACTTC. Translating it yields CARPRGETSQETQYF.

The chain is built from TRBV5-1 and TRBJ1-2, with 10 bases aligning to TRBD1. Germline CDR1 is SGHRS and CDR2 is YFSETQ. The J segment lost 4 bases and the V segment lost 4 bases, leaving 7 bases of the junction unmatched. This CDR3 is built from 15 residues. CDR3 nucleotides: TGCGCCAGCAGCCGGACAGGGGGAAAAGTCTATGGCTACACCTTC. Translated, it gives CASSRTGGKVYGYTF.

The chain has TRBV10-1 and TRBJ1-1; D not certain. V lost 0 bases and J 4 bases, leaving 9 bases between the germline ends. The CDR3 contains 14 residues. Germline V gives CDR1 WNHNN, CDR2 SYGVQD (reference sequence). The CDR3 DNA reads as TGCGCCAGCAGTGAGTCAACGAACCCCACTGAAGCTTTCTTT. Translation gives CASSESTNPTEAFF.

This sequence joins TRBV6-2 or TRBV6-3 and TRBJ2-7; D is undetermined. The CDR3 totals 11 residues. In germline, CDR1 is MNHEY, CDR2 SVGEGT. The V end lost 8 bases, the J end lost 4 bases, and 9 bases lay between the germline ends. The CDR3 DNA reads TGTGCCAGCGAAGACATGTACGAGCAGTACTTC. Translation: CASEDMYEQYF.

V gene TRBV21-1 combines with J gene TRBJ2-7; TRBD2 is the table's D call and was not checked against the DNA. TRBV21-1 is termed a pseudogene. This CDR3 region has 17 residues. The CDR3 sequence is CASSKESPREGRYEQYV. Written as DNA, the CDR3 is TGTGCCAGCAGCAAAGAATCGCCGCGGGAGGGGAGGTACGAGCAGTACGTC.